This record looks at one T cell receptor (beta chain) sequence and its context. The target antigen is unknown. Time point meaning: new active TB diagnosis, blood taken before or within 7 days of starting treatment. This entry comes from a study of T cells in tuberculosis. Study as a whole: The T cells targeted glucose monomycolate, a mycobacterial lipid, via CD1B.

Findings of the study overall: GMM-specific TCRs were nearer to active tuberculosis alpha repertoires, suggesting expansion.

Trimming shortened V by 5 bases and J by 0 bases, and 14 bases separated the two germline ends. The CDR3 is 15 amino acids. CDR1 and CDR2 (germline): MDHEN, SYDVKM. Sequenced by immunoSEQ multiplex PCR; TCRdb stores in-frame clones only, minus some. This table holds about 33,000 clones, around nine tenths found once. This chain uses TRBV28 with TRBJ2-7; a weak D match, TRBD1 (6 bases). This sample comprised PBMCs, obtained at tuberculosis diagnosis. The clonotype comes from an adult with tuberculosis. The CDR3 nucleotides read TGTGCCAGCAGTCTCTATGAGGACAGCTCCTACGAGCAGTACTTC. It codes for CASSLYEDSSYEQYF.